Each of the 18 T cell receptor beta chains below was sequenced from the same sample in a study of graft-versus-host responses after intestinal transplantation. The assay was immunoSEQ multiplex PCR, and TCRdb's table has in-frame clones only and misses some. The sample includes over 80,000 clones, around 88% of them seen just once. The source material was PBMCs, sampled 255 days after intestinal transplant. These receptors were obtained from a human patient who received an intestinal transplant, so some T cells may come from the graft donor.

The rearrangement links TRBV28 to TRBJ1-5, with 7 bases aligning to TRBD1. The ends lost 4 bases at V and 6 bases at J; junction bases unmatched: 3. The germline gives CDR1 MDHEN, CDR2 SYDVKM. CDR3 length: 13 residues. CDR3 sequence: CASSWNRGQPQHF. DNA of the CDR3: TGTGCCAGCAGTTGGAACAGGGGTCAGCCCCAGCATTTT.

The V and J genes are TRBV15 and TRBJ2-2; TRBD1 aligns across 9 bases. V lost 0 bases to trimming and J lost 4 bases; unmatched junction nucleotides: 6. CDR3 length equals 17 residues. Germline V gene data show CDR1 as LNHNV and CDR2 as YYDKDF (reference sequence). This CDR3 reads CATSRDRGQGGTGELFF. As DNA, the CDR3 is TGTGCCACCAGCAGAGATCGGGGACAGGGTGGCACCGGGGAGCTGTTTTTT.

The chain employs TRBV14 and TRBJ1-1; D is unclear. The V gene lost 4 bases and the J gene lost 3 bases, with 18 bases spanning the gap. Germline-derived CDR1 and CDR2 are SGHDN and FVKESK. CDR3 length equals 16 residues. The CDR3 sequence: CASSLLFTGPDTEAFF. As DNA, the CDR3 is TGTGCCAGCAGCCTGCTCTTTACCGGTCCGGACACTGAAGCTTTCTTT.

This chain links TRBV9 with TRBJ1-1; 7 bases fit TRBD1. The CDR3 length is 14 residues. Trimming took 0 bases from V and 4 from J; bases not matched to a gene: 3. Per the germline V gene, CDR1 is SGDLS and CDR2 is YYNGEE. CDR3 nucleotide sequence: TGTGCCAGCAGCGTAGTTTCAGGGGGCACTGAAGCTTTCTTT. Translated: CASSVVSGGTEAFF.

The table lists this clone with a count of one. The chain couples TRBV2 to TRBJ2-1, with 11 bases matching TRBD2. Germline V gives CDR1 SNHLY, CDR2 FYNNEI. Losses at the gene ends were 3 bases for V and 6 bases for J; bases not matched to a gene: 4. There are 15 residues in the CDR3. This CDR3 is CASSDSLAGGNEQFF. In DNA form, the CDR3 reads TGTGCCAGCAGTGATTCCCTAGCGGGAGGCAATGAGCAGTTCTTC.

The chain couples TRBV9 to TRBJ1-3; the D gene is possibly TRBD1 (5 bases). Deletions cut 4 bases from V and 4 bases from J, with 15 bases between. From germline, CDR1 is SGDLS and CDR2 YYNGEE. The CDR3 extends over 15 amino acids. The chain's CDR3 is CASSPHRDAGNTIYF. The CDR3 DNA follows: TGTGCCAGCAGCCCCCATCGGGACGCCGGAAACACCATATATTTT.

The chain has TRBV4-2 and TRBJ2-7; 10 nucleotides match TRBD2. CDR3 length: 17 residues. V lost 0 bases to trimming and J lost 3 bases; unmatched junction nucleotides: 8. Germline V gene sequence: CDR1 LGHNA, CDR2 YNFKEQ. CDR3 DNA sequence: TGTGCCAGCAGCCAAGAACCTGACGGACTAGCGGTCTACGAGCAGTACTTC. Amino acid sequence: CASSQEPDGLAVYEQYF.

The chain couples TRBV14 to TRBJ2-7; D is unresolved. The CDR3 has 12 residues. Trimming took 1 base from V and 6 from J, leaving 7 bases between them. Germline V CDR1 and CDR2: SGHDN, FVKESK. The CDR3 DNA is TGTGCCAGCAGCCAAGGGCAGGTCGAGCAGTACTTC. Its protein product is CASSQGQVEQYF.

This clone was counted a few times. The chain combines TRBV4-1 with TRBJ2-3; D may be TRBD2 (7 bases). The CDR3 is 16 residues long. Trimming removed 0 bases at V and 0 bases at J, with 10 bases between. Germline CDR1 reads MGHRA; CDR2 reads YSYEKL. DNA for the CDR3: TGCGCCAGCAGCCAAGATCGGGGGGCTAGCACAGATACGCAGTATTTT. Encoded protein: CASSQDRGASTDTQYF.

This chain links TRBV6-1 with TRBJ2-5, with D tentatively TRBD2 (6 bases). The CDR3 has 15 amino acids. Trimming pared 3 bases from V and 1 base from J, leaving 12 bases between. The germline gives CDR1 MNHNS, CDR2 SASEGT. CDR3 amino acids: CASSDGGTPQETQYF. Here the CDR3 DNA reads TGTGCCAGCAGTGACGGGGGAACCCCCCAAGAGACCCAGTACTTC.

This chain uses TRBV10-2 with TRBJ1-5; D unclear. The CDR3 runs to 14 residues. Germline V lookup: CDR1 WSHSY, CDR2 SAAADI. Trimming shortened V by 3 bases and J by 0 bases, and 6 bases separated the two germline ends. The CDR3 nucleotides are TGCGCCAGCAGTGAAGTGGGTAGCAATCAGCCCCAGCATTTT. Protein product: CASSEVGSNQPQHF.

Concerning this clone: Mismatch with germline at one junction end may stem from a read error. The chain links TRBV19 to TRBJ1-5, with 10 bases lining up with TRBD1. There are 14 residues in the CDR3. CDR1 LNHDA and CDR2 SQIVND come from the germline V gene (reference sequence). The CDR3 DNA reads TGTGCCAGTAGCCCGGGACAGGGGTCAATACCCGAAGGTTTT. This codes for CASSPGQGSIPEGF. The full variable domain, its missing parts supplied by reference TRBV19 and TRBJ1-5, is DGGITQSPKYLFRKEGQNVTLSCEQNLNHDAMYWYRQDPGQGLRLIYYSQIVNDFQKGDIAEGYSVSREKKESFPLTVTSAQKNPTAFYLCASSPGQGSIPEGFGDGTRLSIL.

V is TRBV28 and J is TRBJ2-7, with D uncertain. V was trimmed by 8 bases and J by 7 bases, leaving 18 bases between them. Germline-derived CDR1 and CDR2 are MDHEN and SYDVKM. The CDR3 is 13 amino acids. CDR3 sequence reads: CASQSAAYGEQYF. CDR3 sequence (DNA): TGTGCCAGCCAGTCGGCGGCCTACGGAGAGCAGTACTTC.

The genes are TRBV9 and TRBJ2-1, with 8 bases fitting TRBD1. The CDR3 is 14 residues long. CDR1 is SGDLS and CDR2 is YYNGEE in the germline V gene. The ends lost 2 bases at V and 10 bases at J; junction bases unmatched: 8. This CDR3 is CASSVGQGKIEQFF. CDR3 coding DNA: TGTGCCAGCAGCGTTGGACAGGGTAAGATAGAGCAGTTCTTC. Full variable domain (missing parts from reference TRBV9 and TRBJ2-1): DSGVTQTPKHLITATGQRVTLRCSPRSGDLSVYWYQQSLDQGLQFLIQYYNGEERAKGNILERFSAQQFPDLHSELNLSSLELGDSALYFCASSVGQGKIEQFFGPGTRLTVL.

The chain employs TRBV6-4 and TRBJ2-3, with D possibly TRBD1 on 6 matching bases. Per the germline V gene, CDR1 is MRHNA and CDR2 is SNTAGT. There are 14 residues in the CDR3. Trimming cost V 3 bases and J 2 bases, with 9 bases left between them. The CDR3 is CASSEGGPTDTQYF. CDR3 nucleotides: TGTGCCAGCAGTGAAGGGGGACCCACAGATACGCAGTATTTT.

The chain is built from TRBV2 and TRBJ2-7; TRBD1 might be the D (6 bases). Germline V lookup: CDR1 SNHLY, CDR2 FYNNEI. The CDR3 length is 12 residues. Between the trimmed V and J ends, which lost 6 bases and 6 bases, there was a span of 12 bases. CDR3 bases: TGTGCCAGCAGGGACAGTTACTCCGAGCAGTACTTC. Translating it yields CASRDSYSEQYF.

As DNA, the CDR3 is TGTGCCAGTAAACTAGGAGGTTCCTACAATGAGCAGTTCTTC. It is translated as CASKLGGSYNEQFF. This sequence joins TRBV25-1 and TRBJ2-1, with D perhaps TRBD2 (5 bases). Germline values: CDR1 MGHDK, CDR2 SYGVNS. The V and J ends lost 9 bases and 1 base respectively, with 13 bases between them. The CDR3 loop spans 14 amino acids.

The genes are TRBV5-1 and TRBJ1-2; D might be TRBD1 (5 bases). V was cut by 4 bases and J by 0 bases, with 10 bases left in between. Per germline, CDR1 SGHRS and CDR2 YFSETQ. The CDR3 consists of 14 residues. The DNA of the CDR3 is TGCGCCAGCAGCCAGGACACCACTAACTATGGCTACACCTTC. Translated, it gives CASSQDTTNYGYTF.